The subject of this entry is one T cell receptor (beta chain). Researchers took RNA transcripts and amplified the TCR beta CDR3 regions from them. A set of HTBI primers served as the primers for a first-round RT-PCR of the TCR CDR3. In TCRdb, the multiplex PCR reads were re-called with MiXCR into one record per CDR3 protein. The table shows fewer than 650,000 distinct CDR3 sequences, with over 12% occurring only once. The entry originates in a study of T cells in Graves' hyperthyroidism and ophthalmopathy. Trimming took 6 bases from V and 5 from J; bases not matched to a gene: 12. This CDR3 comprises 18 residues. Germline loops: CDR1 MNHEY, CDR2 SMNVEV (reference sequence).

The genes are TRBV27 and TRBJ2-1, with 14 bases fitting TRBD2. The material sequenced was blood. This sequence was found in a middle-aged woman with Graves' ophthalmopathy. The CDR3 DNA sequence: TGTGCCAGCAGCCTCGGGACTAGCGGGAGAGTTAGGGACAATGAGCAGTTCTTC. It specifies CASSLGTSGRVRDNEQFF.